This T cell receptor beta chain came from a study of blood T cell repertoires in COVID-19. Study overall: The origin of the acute and convalescent COVID-19 samples was the United States, Italy and Spain. The analysed material was cDNA or gDNA that came from T cells, B-cell-depleted T cells, or PBMCs.

The CDR3 covers 14 residues. V was cut by 6 bases and J by 7 bases, with 15 bases left in between. Germline CDR1 reads MDHEN; CDR2 reads SYDVKM. Repertoires were generated with immunoSEQ multiplex PCR, while TCRdb's copy carries only in-frame clones and drops some. The sample contains some 250,000 clones, roughly 80% of which appear only once. The chain joins TRBV28 to TRBJ1-4; weak D call: TRBD1 (6 bases). This clonotype was sampled from a woman between 18 and 30 years old with acute or convalescent COVID-19. The sequenced sample was peripheral blood. The CDR3 nucleotides are TGTGCCAGCAGCCCCGGACAGAAAGGTGAAAAACTGTTTTTT. Protein sequence: CASSPGQKGEKLFF.